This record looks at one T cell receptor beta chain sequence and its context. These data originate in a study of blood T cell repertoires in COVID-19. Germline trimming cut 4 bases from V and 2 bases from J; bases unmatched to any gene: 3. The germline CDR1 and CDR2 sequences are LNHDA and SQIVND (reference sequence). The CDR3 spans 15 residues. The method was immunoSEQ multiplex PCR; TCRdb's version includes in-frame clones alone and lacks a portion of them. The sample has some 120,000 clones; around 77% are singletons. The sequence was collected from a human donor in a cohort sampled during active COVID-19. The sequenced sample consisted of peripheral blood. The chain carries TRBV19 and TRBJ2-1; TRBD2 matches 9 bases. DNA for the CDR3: TGTGCCAGTAGTACTAGCGGGGATACCTACAATGAGCAGTTCTTC. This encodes CASSTSGDTYNEQFF. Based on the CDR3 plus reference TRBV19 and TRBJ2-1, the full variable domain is DGGITQSPKYLFRKEGQNVTLSCEQNLNHDAMYWYRQDPGQGLRLIYYSQIVNDFQKGDIAEGYSVSREKKESFPLTVTSAQKNPTAFYLCASSTSGDTYNEQFFGPGTRLTVL.